The rows below give T cell receptor beta chains drawn from one sample of a study of blood T cell repertoires in COVID-19. The data were produced by immunoSEQ multiplex PCR, yet TCRdb's version contains in-frame clones alone and is incomplete. The top ten clones hold around 1.6% of a sample with more than 120,000 clones, roughly 90% of them seen once. Sequencing was performed on peripheral blood. Source of these receptors: a human donor in a cohort sampled during active COVID-19. Each CDR3 is given with its conserved first and last residue. The D gene is left open where the match is weak. The listing skips clone size in some rows; elsewhere it reads once, few, many or a size class.

V: TRBV2
J: TRBJ2-2
size: NA
D: NA
CDR3: CASTPVNGELFF
DNA: TGTGCCAGCACCCCGGTAAACGGGGAGCTGTTTTTT

V: TRBV5-1
J: TRBJ2-1
size: few
D: TRBD2
CDR3: CASSLQTSGGYSYNEQFF
DNA: TGCGCCAGCAGCTTGCAGACTAGCGGGGGGTACTCCTACAATGAGCAGTTCTTC

V: TRBV6-6
J: TRBJ1-5
size: NA
D: NA
CDR3: CARILAGPYSNQPQHF
DNA: TGTGCCCGGATCCTGGCGGGACCGTATAGCAATCAGCCCCAGCATTTT

V: TRBV7-5
J: TRBJ1-6
size: NA
D: NA
CDR3: CVRSARGGSPLHF
DNA: TGTGTCAGAAGCGCCAGGGGTGGTTCACCCCTCCACTTT

V: TRBV7-9
J: TRBJ2-1
size: NA
D: TRBD2
CDR3: CASSKRGGTSGEYNEQFF
DNA: TGTGCCAGCAGTAAAAGGGGGGGTACTAGCGGGGAGTACAATGAGCAGTTCTTC

V: TRBV20-1
J: TRBJ1-2
size: NA
D: NA
CDR3: CSATGVSGYTF
DNA: TGCAGTGCCACGGGGGTTAGCGGCTACACCTTC

V: TRBV27
J: TRBJ1-6
size: NA
D: NA
CDR3: CASSLVKNSPLHF
DNA: TGTGCCAGCAGTTTAGTCAAAAATTCACCCCTCCACTTT

V: TRBV7-6
J: TRBJ1-4
size: NA
D: NA
CDR3: CASSLFSTTNEKLFF
DNA: TGTGCCAGCAGCTTATTTTCAACAACTAATGAAAAACTGTTTTTT

V: TRBV4-1
J: TRBJ1-3
size: NA
D: TRBD1
CDR3: CASSQRLPGQPTTSGNTIYF
DNA: TGCGCCAGCAGCCAACGATTACCGGGACAGCCTACAACCTCTGGAAACACCATATATTTT

V: TRBV6-2/TRBV6-3
J: TRBJ2-1
size: NA
D: TRBD1
CDR3: CASSWTGGDYNEQFF
DNA: TGTGCCAGCAGTTGGACAGGGGGGGATTACAATGAGCAGTTCTTC

V: TRBV3-1/TRBV3-2
J: TRBJ2-1
size: NA
D: NA
CDR3: CASSRQTSSNEQFF
DNA: TGTGCCAGCAGCCGGCAAACTAGCAGCAATGAGCAGTTCTTC

V: TRBV7-9
J: TRBJ2-1
size: NA
D: NA
CDR3: CASSSAGPGNEQFF
DNA: TGTGCCAGCAGCTCCGCCGGGCCGGGGAATGAGCAGTTCTTC

V: TRBV19
J: TRBJ2-3
size: NA
D: NA
CDR3: CASKRTESTDTQYF
DNA: TGTGCCAGTAAAAGGACAGAGAGCACAGATACGCAGTATTTT

V: TRBV12-3/TRBV12-4
J: TRBJ1-2
size: NA
D: TRBD1
CDR3: CASSLNRGYGYTF
DNA: TGTGCCAGCAGTCTAAACAGGGGCTATGGCTACACCTTC

V: TRBV7-3
J: TRBJ1-6
size: NA
D: TRBD1
CDR3: CASSLTTGGSPLHF
DNA: TGTGCCAGCAGCTTAACCACAGGGGGATCACCCCTCCACTTT

V: TRBV21-1
J: TRBJ1-2
size: NA
D: NA
CDR3: CASDFGYTF
DNA: TGTGCCAGCGACTTTGGCTACACCTTC

V: TRBV9
J: TRBJ2-2
size: NA
D: TRBD2
CDR3: CASSVVREGTGELFF
DNA: TGTGCCAGCAGCGTAGTAAGGGAGGGCACCGGGGAGCTGTTTTTT